The 16 T cell receptor beta chains below all came from one sample that was sequenced in a study of blood T cell repertoires in COVID-19. Assay used: immunoSEQ multiplex PCR; TCRdb lists only in-frame clones, some missing. The table includes approximately 350,000 clones, about four fifths detected once. The material sequenced was peripheral blood. The source is a man in his thirties or forties with active or convalescent COVID-19.

CDR3 loop: CASSLASSGTEAFF. The CDR3 DNA reads TGTGCCAGCAGTTTAGCCTCCTCCGGCACTGAAGCTTTCTTT. This chain uses TRBV27 with TRBJ1-1; D ambiguous. Trimming took off 2 bases at V and 4 bases at J, with 11 bases between the two ends. The germline V gene has CDR1 MNHEY and CDR2 SMNVEV (reference sequence). CDR3 length: 14 amino acids.

The J gene is TRBJ2-1, the V gene TRBV3-1 (or the pseudogene TRBV3-2), with 9 positions matching TRBD2. Looked up from germline, CDR1 is LGHDT and CDR2 is YNNKEL (reference sequence). Trimming took 7 bases from V and 6 from J; bases not matched to a gene: 7. CDR3 length: 14 residues. The CDR3 DNA reads as TGTGCCAGCAATGGAGCGGGAGGTGCCAATGAGCAGTTCTTC. Translated, it gives CASNGAGGANEQFF.

This clone came up once. V gene TRBV6-6 combines with J gene TRBJ1-1, with D possibly TRBD1 on 5 matching bases. V was clipped by 2 bases and J by 5 bases, with 9 bases between them. The CDR3 runs 13 residues. The germline gives CDR1 MNHNY, CDR2 SVGAGI (reference sequence). The CDR3: CASSYEGRTEAFF. For the CDR3, the DNA is TGTGCCAGCAGTTACGAGGGGAGGACTGAAGCTTTCTTT.

The rearrangement links TRBV19 to TRBJ2-1; 10 bases agree with TRBD2. V was pared by 4 bases and J by 6 bases, with 6 bases of the junction left unmatched. The germline V gene encodes CDR1 LNHDA and CDR2 SQIVND (reference sequence). This CDR3 comprises 15 residues. The CDR3 spells CASSNLAGAFNEQFF. DNA for the CDR3: TGTGCCAGTAGTAATCTAGCGGGGGCTTTCAATGAGCAGTTCTTC.

The chain carries TRBV11-1 and TRBJ1-4, with TRBD1 as a possible D gene (6 bases). The germline V gene has CDR1 SGHAT and CDR2 FQDESV (reference sequence). The CDR3 is 15 amino acids. Between the trimmed V and J ends, which lost 1 base and 5 bases, there was a span of 11 bases. The CDR3 nucleotides read TGTGCCAGCAGCTTAGGGACCGGACAGAATGAAAAACTGTTTTTT. Protein product: CASSLGTGQNEKLFF.

This chain connects TRBV7-8 to TRBJ2-3; 9 bases are shared with TRBD2. CDR1 is SGHVS, CDR2 FQNEAQ, per germline. With 0 bases clipped from V and 3 bases from J, the junction kept 7 bases outside the gene matches. This CDR3 has 17 amino acids. The CDR3 region has the DNA TGTGCCAGCAGCTTAGCGCGGGCGGGGGGGGATACAGATACGCAGTATTTT. It is translated as CASSLARAGGDTDTQYF.

The chain uses TRBV12-5 and TRBJ1-2; TRBD1 aligns across 7 bases. The CDR3 is 18 residues long. CDR1 is LGHNT and CDR2 is FRNRAP in the germline V gene. Trimming removed 5 bases from V and 4 bases from J; junction bases left unmatched: 19. The CDR3 bases are TGTGCTAGTGGTGTCGGGACAGAGTCCTCCATCGGTAGCTATGGCTACACCTTC. Protein sequence: CASGVGTESSIGSYGYTF.

The V call is TRBV6-1, the J call TRBJ1-5, with D possibly TRBD1 on 6 matching bases. The CDR3 spans 15 residues. The V and J ends lost 5 bases and 5 bases respectively, with 16 bases between them. CDR1 and CDR2 from the germline V gene are MNHNS and SASEGT. CDR3 amino acids: CASSLSRTEYQPQHF. The CDR3 DNA is TGTGCCAGCAGTCTCTCGCGGACAGAATATCAGCCCCAGCATTTT.

The rearrangement uses TRBV28 and TRBJ2-6; 7 bases are a match to TRBD1. This CDR3 has 15 residues. Germline trimming cut 6 bases from V and 4 bases from J; bases unmatched to any gene: 6. CDR1 is MDHEN, CDR2 SYDVKM, per germline. This chain's CDR3 is CASSRDRAGANVLTF. In DNA form, the CDR3 reads TGTGCCAGCAGCCGAGACAGGGCCGGGGCCAACGTCCTGACTTTC.

J is TRBJ1-3 and V is TRBV19; D gene ambiguous. Trimming shortened V by 7 bases and J by 1 base, and 5 bases separated the two germline ends. This CDR3 has 12 residues. Germline values: CDR1 LNHDA, CDR2 SQIVND (reference sequence). CDR3 in DNA: TGTGCCAGTATTTCTTCTGGAAACACCATATATTTT. Its translation: CASISSGNTIYF.

The CDR3 region has the DNA TGTGCCAGCAGTTTGGGGCGGGAGGTCTACGAGCAGTACTTC. It yields the protein CASSLGREVYEQYF. The chain carries TRBV28 and TRBJ2-7; 8 nucleotides line up with TRBD2. Germline V gene sequence: CDR1 MDHEN, CDR2 SYDVKM. This CDR3 is 14 amino acids long. With 3 bases clipped from V and 3 bases from J, the junction kept 4 bases outside the gene matches.

This clone was counted once. This rearrangement joins TRBV11-3 to TRBJ2-3; D possibly corresponds to TRBD2 (6 bases). The CDR3 is 14 amino acids. V lost 5 bases to trimming and J lost 0 bases, with 9 bases between them. Germline V gives CDR1 SGHNT, CDR2 YENEEA. This CDR3 is CASSPGVSTDTQYF. The DNA for the CDR3 is TGTGCCAGCAGCCCGGGAGTTAGCACAGATACGCAGTATTTT.

The chain uses TRBV5-1 and TRBJ2-3, with D perhaps TRBD1 (5 bases). V gave up 1 base and J gave up 2 bases, with 8 bases separating them. The CDR3 extends over 14 amino acids. The germline gives CDR1 SGHRS, CDR2 YFSETQ. The CDR3 here is CASSLQGYTDTQYF. DNA for the CDR3: TGCGCCAGCAGCTTGCAGGGCTACACAGATACGCAGTATTTT.

This sequence joins TRBV19 and TRBJ2-3; 9 bases are a match to TRBD2. V dropped 5 bases and J dropped 6; count of bases not matched to a gene: 12. The CDR3 extends over 16 amino acids. Germline values: CDR1 LNHDA, CDR2 SQIVND (reference sequence). In DNA form, the CDR3 reads TGTGCCAGTAGTTCCCCGGCGGGAGGGCCAGATGATACGCAGTATTTT. This encodes CASSSPAGGPDDTQYF. Using reference TRBV19 and TRBJ2-3 for the parts outside the CDR3, the full variable domain is DGGITQSPKYLFRKEGQNVTLSCEQNLNHDAMYWYRQDPGQGLRLIYYSQIVNDFQKGDIAEGYSVSREKKESFPLTVTSAQKNPTAFYLCASSSPAGGPDDTQYFGPGTRLTVL.

The J gene is TRBJ2-1, the V gene TRBV5-4; D is unclear. Deletions cut 3 bases from V and 7 bases from J, with 11 bases between. Germline CDR1 reads SGHNT; CDR2 reads YYREEE (reference sequence). The CDR3 has 13 amino acids. The CDR3 nucleotides are TGTGCCAGCAGCTCGCACCCAGCGAATGAGCAGTTCTTC. Translation: CASSSHPANEQFF.

The chain links TRBV5-4 to TRBJ2-5; D may be TRBD1 (5 bases). Trimming took 0 bases from V and 5 from J, leaving 11 bases between them. Germline lookup yields CDR1 SGHNT and CDR2 YYREEE (reference sequence). CDR3 length: 14 amino acids. CDR3 region: CASSLVGVGETQYF. In DNA, the CDR3 is TGTGCCAGCAGCTTGGTAGGGGTAGGGGAGACCCAGTACTTC.